These 17 T cell receptor beta chains came from one sample sequenced in a study of T cells in Graves' hyperthyroidism and ophthalmopathy. There were TCR beta CDR3 regions amplified from RNA transcripts. The TCR CDR3 first-round RT-PCR relied on the HTBI primer set. TCRdb redid the calling of the multiplex PCR reads with MiXCR, one entry per CDR3 protein. The sample has over 90,000 distinct CDR3 sequences, around 50% seen once. Sample: blood. Receptors were obtained from a man aged 35 to 55 with Graves' hyperthyroidism.

This clonotype was picked up many times. The chain links TRBV12-3 or TRBV12-4 to TRBJ1-2; possible D gene TRBD1, 6 bases. The CDR3 is 14 residues long. V was cut by 4 bases and J by 5 bases, with 14 bases left in between. In nucleotides, the CDR3 is TGTGCCAGCAGTTCTCAGGGGACGAGTTATGGCTACACCTTC. This gives the protein CASSSQGTSYGYTF.

This clonotype was seen ten or more times. V gene TRBV12-3 or TRBV12-4 combines with J gene TRBJ2-7; 11 positions match TRBD2. The V gene end was trimmed by 3 bases and the J gene end by 7 bases; junction bases not matched to a gene: 11. This CDR3 contains 16 residues. CDR3 sequence (DNA): TGTGCCAGCAGTTTTAGCGGGGGGGGCCGAGCTGGGGAGCAGTACTTC. Its translation is CASSFSGGGRAGEQYF.

J is TRBJ1-5 and V is TRBV30; D remains unclear. This CDR3 contains 16 residues. Trimming left V 3 bases short and J 7 bases short, with 22 bases between. The germline CDR1 and CDR2 sequences are GTSNPN and SVGIG (reference sequence). CDR3 region: CAWRMGSGPTDQPQHF. In nucleotides, the CDR3 is TGTGCCTGGAGGATGGGGTCGGGCCCTACGGACCAGCCCCAGCATTTT.

Concerning this clonotype itself: The junction departs from the called germline gene at one end, perhaps through a read error. The chain joins TRBV10-3 to TRBJ2-2; TRBD1 matches 12 bases. Looked up from germline, CDR1 is ENHRY and CDR2 is SYGVKD. The CDR3 spans 14 residues. The CDR3 loop is CAISGTGGAGELFF. CDR3 bases: TGTGCCATCAGCGGGACAGGGGGCGCCGGCGAGCTGTTTTTT.

This chain connects TRBV5-1 to TRBJ2-3; a weak D match, TRBD1 (5 bases). The V end lost 4 bases, the J end lost 2 bases, and 20 bases lay between the germline ends. The CDR3 is made up of 17 amino acids. Looked up from germline, CDR1 is SGHRS and CDR2 is YFSETQ. CDR3 DNA: TGCGCCAGCAGCCGCTTGCCTGGGGCCCCTTCCACAGATACGCAGTATTTT. This gives the protein CASSRLPGAPSTDTQYF.

Comment on this clonotype: This may arise from a read error, as a much more abundant clone is one base away. J is TRBJ2-1 and V is TRBV6-1, with D perhaps matching TRBD1 (5 bases). CDR3 length: 17 residues. The V end was cut by 5 bases, the J end by 2 bases, with 19 bases between. Germline V gene sequence: CDR1 MNHNS, CDR2 SASEGT. CDR3 sequence reads: CASSYSVDTYAYNEQFF. CDR3 nucleotide sequence: TGTGCCAGCAGTTACTCCGTGGACACCTATGCCTACAATGAGCAGTTCTTC.

This clonotype was seen many times. This chain connects TRBV25-1 to TRBJ1-1; D is unclear. Germline V gene sequence: CDR1 MGHDK, CDR2 SYGVNS. Deletions cut 4 bases from V and 1 base from J, with 7 bases between. There are 13 residues in the CDR3. DNA of the CDR3: TGTGCCAGCAGTGTAGGGCGGAACACTGAAGCTTTCTTT. Translated: CASSVGRNTEAFF.

The chain links TRBV2 to TRBJ1-6; no clear D. V lost 4 bases, J lost 1 base, and 8 bases lay in between. Germline CDR1 reads SNHLY; CDR2 reads FYNNEI. This CDR3 has 15 residues. CDR3 in amino acids: CASSGPVSYNSPLHF. CDR3 sequence (DNA): TGTGCCAGCAGTGGTCCGGTTTCCTATAATTCACCCCTCCACTTT.

This clonotype was detected many times. The chain links TRBV20-1 to TRBJ2-5; a weak D match, TRBD1 (6 bases). Germline V gene sequence: CDR1 DFQATT, CDR2 SNEGSKA (reference sequence). The CDR3 consists of 16 residues. The ends were cut back, 6 bases at V and 5 bases at J, with 25 bases in the middle. CDR3 sequence (DNA): TGCAGTGCCGCCACGACAGGACTCCTCGCCAGCGAGACCCAGTACTTC. Its translation: CSAATTGLLASETQYF.

This clonotype appeared a few times. The rearrangement uses TRBV18 and TRBJ2-7; TRBD1 is a possible D gene (5 bases). The CDR3 is 13 amino acids. Trimming left V 0 bases short and J 3 bases short, with 6 bases between. Germline V CDR1 and CDR2: KGHSH, LQKENI. The CDR3 nucleotides read TGTGCCAGCTCACCACCCAGGGACTACGAGCAGTACTTC. Translated: CASSPPRDYEQYF.

J is TRBJ1-1 and V is TRBV10-3, with D perhaps matching TRBD1 (6 bases). There are 14 residues in the CDR3. Germline V gene data show CDR1 as ENHRY and CDR2 as SYGVKD. Trimming stripped 5 bases from V and 12 bases from J, with 22 bases between. The CDR3 DNA is TGTGCCATCAGTCCGACAGGTCGAAAGGCGGTGACTTTCTTT. Translation: CAISPTGRKAVTFF.

At least ten counts were recorded for this clonotype. In DNA, the CDR3 is TGTGCCAGCAGCCCTGGGGGGGGGATTTATTCACCCCTCCACTTT. Its translation: CASSPGGGIYSPLHF. The V and J genes are TRBV9 and TRBJ1-6; tentative D call: TRBD1 (5 bases). CDR3 size: 15 residues. V lost 4 bases and J 8 bases, leaving 16 bases between the germline ends. Germline CDR1 reads SGDLS; CDR2 reads YYNGEE.

This clonotype was detected many times. The V gene is TRBV7-3, the J gene TRBJ1-6, with 9 bases aligning to TRBD1. The V gene end was trimmed by 5 bases and the J gene end by 7 bases; junction bases not matched to a gene: 9. From germline, CDR1 is SGHTA and CDR2 FQGTGA. There are 16 residues in the CDR3. The chain's CDR3 is CASSRTGQGGNSPLHF. In DNA form, the CDR3 reads TGTGCCAGCAGCCGAACGGGACAGGGTGGCAATTCACCCCTCCACTTT.

This clonotype was seen ten or more times. At one of its ends the junction is not consistent with the germline gene, which may arise from a read error. The rearrangement uses TRBV25-1 and TRBJ1-2; D may be TRBD1 (5 bases). Germline V CDR1 and CDR2: MGHDK, SYGVNS. This CDR3 contains 16 residues. CDR3 amino acids: CASSEGGVRGSYGYIF. The CDR3 region has the DNA TGTGCCAGCAGTGAAGGGGGGGTCCGGGGTAGCTATGGCTACATCTTC.

This clonotype has ten or more counts. Just one base apart from a much larger clone, this may be a read error. The CDR3 carries no conserved terminal phenylalanine or tryptophan, so it likely arises from a read error. The rearrangement links TRBV7-6 to TRBJ1-1; D remains ambiguous. The germline V and J ends were trimmed by 7 bases and 1 base, with 10 bases remaining between them. The CDR3 covers 13 residues. CDR1 SGHVS and CDR2 FNYEAQ come from the germline V gene. The CDR3 DNA reads as TGTGCCAGCACCCATGGGAGGAACACTGAAGCTTTCCTT. As protein: CASTHGRNTEAFL.

This clonotype has ten or more counts. The chain has TRBV12-3 or TRBV12-4 and TRBJ2-1; 10 bases map to TRBD2. The V segment lost 5 bases and the J segment 0 bases; nucleotides outside the gene matches: 4. This CDR3 contains 16 residues. The CDR3 region is CASSPSGGRSYNEQFF. CDR3 nucleotides: TGTGCCAGCAGTCCTAGCGGGGGCCGCTCCTACAATGAGCAGTTCTTC.

There are many counts of this clonotype. The chain uses TRBV4-2 and TRBJ2-7; D call uncertain. The V gene's germline CDR1 is LGHNA and CDR2 YNFKEQ. CDR3 length equals 16 residues. Trimming cost V 0 bases and J 3 bases, with 15 bases left between them. CDR3 nucleotide sequence: TGTGCCAGCAGCCAAGATGCGGCTTACACAAACTACGAGCAGTACTTC. The encoded protein is CASSQDAAYTNYEQYF.